Presented here are 28 T cell receptor beta chains from one specimen sequenced in a study of cytomegalovirus exposure and HLA in healthy donors. The protocol was immunoSEQ multiplex PCR, while the TCRdb copy is restricted to in-frame clones and leaves out a portion. This table has 300,000 to 450,000 clones, approximately 90% appearing once. Sequenced sample: PBMCs. The receptors originated from a woman aged 18-35 years in good health and CMV-seronegative.

V is TRBV9 and J is TRBJ2-3; D gene uncertain. V was trimmed by 2 bases and J by 2 bases, leaving 12 bases between them. Germline CDR1 reads SGDLS; CDR2 reads YYNGEE. The CDR3 totals 15 residues. CDR3: CASSVNSGYTDTQYF. The CDR3 DNA is TGTGCCAGCAGCGTCAACTCGGGTTACACAGATACGCAGTATTTT.

This chain connects TRBV29-1 to TRBJ2-5, with D perhaps TRBD2 (5 bases). The germline V gene has CDR1 SQVTM and CDR2 ANQGSEA. The CDR3 has 12 amino acids. Trimming removed 8 bases from V and 2 bases from J, with 12 bases in between. The CDR3: CSSLSGQETQYF. In DNA, the CDR3 is TGCAGCTCCCTGAGCGGACAAGAGACCCAGTACTTC. The full variable domain, in which reference TRBV29-1 and TRBJ2-5 provide the parts outside the CDR3, is SAVISQKPSRDICQRGTSLTIQCQVDSQVTMMFWYRQQPGQSLTLIATANQGSEATYESGFVIDKFPISRPNLTFSTLTVSNMSPEDSSIYLCSSLSGQETQYFGPGTRLLVL.

The V gene is TRBV27, the J gene TRBJ2-7; possibly TRBD2 for D (5 bases). Germline CDR1 MNHEY, CDR2 SMNVEV (reference sequence). Trimming took 0 bases from V and 5 from J, leaving 8 bases between them. The CDR3 has 13 residues. In nucleotides, the CDR3 is TGTGCCAGCAGTTTATCGCGGGCCAACGAGCAGTACTTC. Translation: CASSLSRANEQYF.

V gene TRBV27 combines with J gene TRBJ2-2; D gene unclear. CDR3 length: 12 residues. Germline CDR1 MNHEY, CDR2 SMNVEV (reference sequence). V was clipped by 6 bases and J by 6 bases, with 8 bases between them. CDR3 region: CASSYPAGELFF. The CDR3 DNA reads TGTGCCAGCAGCTACCCCGCCGGGGAGCTGTTTTTT.

Here the CDR3 DNA reads TGTGCCAGCAGTGAAAGCAGGGCCGGTGAAGCTTTCTTT. It encodes CASSESRAGEAFF. This chain uses TRBV2 with TRBJ1-1; a possible D gene is TRBD1 (5 bases). The CDR3 has 13 amino acids. Germline values: CDR1 SNHLY, CDR2 FYNNEI. V dropped 2 bases and J dropped 7 bases, with 11 bases sitting between them. Looking up the rest from reference TRBV2 and TRBJ1-1 gives the full variable domain: EPEVTQTPSHQVTQMGQEVILRCVPISNHLYFYWYRQILGQKVEFLVSFYNNEISEKSEIFDDQFSVERPDGSNFTLKIRSTKLEDSAMYFCASSESRAGEAFFGQGTRLTVV.

The V and J genes are TRBV5-1 and TRBJ2-3; tentatively, D is TRBD2 (6 bases). Germline V gene data show CDR1 as SGHRS and CDR2 as YFSETQ. The germline V and J ends were trimmed by 2 bases and 0 bases, with 13 bases remaining between them. The CDR3 extends over 16 amino acids. The CDR3 here is CASSLIGGDSTDTQYF. Written as DNA, the CDR3 is TGCGCCAGCAGCTTAATCGGCGGGGACAGCACAGATACGCAGTATTTT.

In this sample, this clone turned up a few times. V and J are TRBV5-6 and TRBJ1-2, with D maybe TRBD1 (5 bases). Germline loops: CDR1 SGHDT, CDR2 YYEEEE. The germline V and J ends were trimmed by 6 bases and 5 bases, with 14 bases remaining between them. The CDR3 loop spans 13 amino acids. The CDR3 here is CASTPGGIYGYTF. Here the CDR3 DNA reads TGTGCCAGCACTCCGGGGGGGATATATGGCTACACCTTC.

A remark on this clone: The sample holds other DNA sequences that translate to the same CDR3. CDR3 in amino acids: CASSLGGNTEAFF. The CDR3 DNA is TGCGCCAGCAGCTTAGGGGGTAACACTGAAGCTTTCTTT. The chain uses TRBV5-1 and TRBJ1-1; a possible D gene is TRBD1 (6 bases). With 2 bases removed from V and 2 bases from J, the gap between germline ends came to 7 bases. CDR1 and CDR2 (germline): SGHRS, YFSETQ. The CDR3 is 13 amino acids.

The chain has TRBV18 and TRBJ1-2; D might be TRBD1 (6 bases). Germline CDR1 KGHSH, CDR2 LQKENI. There are 13 residues in the CDR3. V lost 6 bases and J lost 3, with 11 bases in between. CDR3 region: CASSEGDDYGYTF. CDR3 bases: TGTGCCAGCTCCGAGGGGGACGACTATGGCTACACCTTC. Full variable domain (rest looked up from reference TRBV18 and TRBJ1-2): NAGVMQNPRHLVRRRGQEARLRCSPMKGHSHVYWYRQLPEEGLKFMVYLQKENIIDESGMPKERFSAEFPKEGPSILRIQQVVRGDSAAYFCASSEGDDYGYTFGSGTRLTVV.

This clone was seen a few times. The V call is TRBV5-1, the J call TRBJ1-4; D not resolved. The CDR3 covers 14 residues. V was clipped by 2 bases and J by 4 bases, with 9 bases between them. In germline, CDR1 is SGHRS, CDR2 YFSETQ. The CDR3 protein is CASSFGGYNEKLFF. The CDR3, as DNA: TGCGCCAGCAGCTTTGGAGGGTATAATGAAAAACTGTTTTTT.

V is TRBV7-8 and J is TRBJ2-1, with D possibly being TRBD2 (6 bases). V lost 0 bases to trimming and J lost 8 bases, with 11 bases between them. The CDR3 covers 14 residues. The germline V gene has CDR1 SGHVS and CDR2 FQNEAQ. The CDR3: CASSLAGGNDEQFF. The CDR3 region has the DNA TGTGCCAGCAGCTTAGCGGGGGGTAACGATGAGCAGTTCTTC.

J is TRBJ1-1 and V is TRBV19, with D perhaps matching TRBD1 (5 bases). Germline V gives CDR1 LNHDA, CDR2 SQIVND (reference sequence). The CDR3 has 15 residues. Between the trimmed V and J ends, which lost 4 bases and 0 bases, there was a span of 12 bases. The CDR3 protein is CASSTGGGMNTEAFF. The CDR3 nucleotides read TGTGCCAGTAGTACCGGGGGGGGAATGAACACTGAAGCTTTCTTT.

This chain uses TRBV4-1 with TRBJ1-4, with TRBD1 matching over 7 bases. CDR1 MGHRA and CDR2 YSYEKL come from the germline V gene. This CDR3 contains 15 residues. The trim removed 0 bases at V and 12 bases at J, leaving 10 bases unmatched. CDR3 residues: CASSQDDRASLELFF. In DNA form, the CDR3 reads TGCGCCAGCAGCCAAGACGACAGGGCCTCCTTGGAACTGTTTTTT.

V is TRBV29-1 and J is TRBJ2-3; D is ambiguous. Germline V lookup: CDR1 SQVTM, CDR2 ANQGSEA. The CDR3 is 10 residues long. Trimming removed 6 bases at V and 6 bases at J, with 7 bases between. CDR3 DNA sequence: TGCAGCGTCGCCCGGGATACGCAGTATTTT. Translation: CSVARDTQYF.

The rearrangement joins TRBV4-2 to TRBJ1-2, with 7 bases matching TRBD1. The germline V gene encodes CDR1 LGHNA and CDR2 YNFKEQ. The CDR3 has 15 amino acids. Trimming removed 0 bases from V and 4 bases from J; junction bases left unmatched: 5. CDR3 sequence (DNA): TGTGCCAGCAGCCAAGAAGGGGGCGAGCCCTATGGCTACACCTTC. The encoded protein is CASSQEGGEPYGYTF.

This rearrangement joins TRBV6-5 to TRBJ1-1; tentatively, D is TRBD1 (6 bases). Germline loops: CDR1 MNHEY, CDR2 SVGAGI. Trimming removed 9 bases from V and 5 bases from J, with 10 bases in between. This CDR3 contains 11 residues. CDR3 DNA: TGTGCCAGTAGAGGGGGAACTGAAGCTTTCTTT. Encoded protein: CASRGGTEAFF.

The chain employs TRBV9 and TRBJ2-1, with 7 bases identical to TRBD2. The CDR3 has 16 amino acids. Germline V gene sequence: CDR1 SGDLS, CDR2 YYNGEE. V dropped 4 bases and J dropped 3; count of bases not matched to a gene: 10. CDR3 residues: CASSPSLAVSYNEQFF. CDR3 DNA sequence: TGTGCCAGCAGCCCGTCGCTAGCGGTTAGCTACAATGAGCAGTTCTTC.

This clone was found a few times. The chain is built from TRBV10-3 and TRBJ2-7; D uncertain. Germline V gene data show CDR1 as ENHRY and CDR2 as SYGVKD. Trimming stripped 11 bases from V and 7 bases from J, with 12 bases between. This CDR3 is built from 10 residues. CDR3 bases: TGTGCCGCCGGTGGTGCGGAGCAGTACTTC. Encoded protein: CAAGGAEQYF.

V usage is TRBV7-6 and J usage is TRBJ2-7, with 8 bases that match TRBD2. The V gene end was trimmed by 1 base and the J gene end by 1 base; junction bases not matched to a gene: 9. CDR1 and CDR2 from the germline V gene are SGHVS and FNYEAQ. The CDR3 is 17 amino acids. This CDR3 is CASSLGAGSGGSYEQYF. Written as DNA, the CDR3 is TGTGCCAGCAGCTTAGGGGCAGGGAGCGGGGGTTCCTACGAGCAGTACTTC.

This chain uses TRBV5-1 with TRBJ2-7; D may be TRBD1 (6 bases). The CDR3 runs to 14 residues. V was cut by 6 bases and J by 2 bases, with 15 bases left in between. Germline V gene lookup returns CDR1 SGHRS and CDR2 YFSETQ. This chain's CDR3 is CASIPSTGPYEQYF. The CDR3 DNA is TGCGCCAGCATCCCCTCGACAGGTCCCTACGAGCAGTACTTC.

This clone was observed a handful of times. The chain recombines TRBV6-4 with TRBJ1-2, with 9 bases that match TRBD1. Germline loops: CDR1 MRHNA, CDR2 SNTAGT. J gave up 7 bases and V 6 bases, and 6 bases lay outside the gene matches. The CDR3 is made up of 13 amino acids. In DNA, the CDR3 is TGTGCCAGCAGCGGGGACAGGGCCTCTGGCTACACCTTC. Its translation is CASSGDRASGYTF.

The rearrangement joins TRBV11-2 to TRBJ1-5, with 7 bases identical to TRBD1. CDR1 and CDR2 (germline): SGHAT, FQNNGV. The junction had 7 bases not matched to a gene; V was cut back by 6 bases and J by 5 bases. There are 14 residues in the CDR3. The DNA of the CDR3 is TGTGCCAGCAGTAAACAGGGGAGAGATCAGCCCCAGCATTTT. Its protein is CASSKQGRDQPQHF.

The chain links TRBV30 to TRBJ1-2; 7 positions match TRBD1. Losses at the gene ends were 3 bases for V and 0 bases for J; bases not matched to a gene: 1. This CDR3 has 13 residues. Germline V gene sequence: CDR1 GTSNPN, CDR2 SVGIG (reference sequence). CDR3 in amino acids: CAWRGQPNYGYTF. CDR3 nucleotides: TGTGCCTGGAGGGGACAGCCTAACTATGGCTACACCTTC.

The J gene is TRBJ2-5, the V gene TRBV5-6, with D possibly being TRBD2 (5 bases). Trimming cost V 4 bases and J 3 bases, with 13 bases left between them. Germline V gene sequence: CDR1 SGHDT, CDR2 YYEEEE. This CDR3 is 14 amino acids long. CDR3 loop: CASSIPVGEETQYF. The CDR3, as DNA: TGTGCCAGCAGCATCCCGGTCGGGGAAGAGACCCAGTACTTC.

This chain uses TRBV2 with TRBJ1-2; 7 nucleotides match TRBD1. There are 13 residues in the CDR3. With V trimmed by 6 bases and J by 8 bases, 9 bases remained unmatched. Germline assignment: CDR1 SNHLY and CDR2 FYNNEI. CDR3 nucleotides: TGTGCCAGCAGGCGACAGGGACCCTCGGGCTACACCTTC. Residues: CASRRQGPSGYTF.

Only a few counts were recorded for this clone. The gene calls are TRBV4-1 and TRBJ1-2, with no clear D. The V and J ends lost 1 base and 7 bases respectively, with 16 bases between them. There are 15 residues in the CDR3. The germline CDR1 and CDR2 sequences are MGHRA and YSYEKL. For the CDR3, the DNA is TGCGCCAGCAGCCAAGTGGGCACCCTACCGACTGGCTACACCTTC. Translating it yields CASSQVGTLPTGYTF.

As DNA, the CDR3 is TGTGCCAGCAGCCAAGAGGTTGGTAGTCCGTCACCCCTCCACTTT. Amino acids: CASSQEVGSPSPLHF. The chain is built from TRBV4-2 and TRBJ1-6; D uncertain. The CDR3 has 15 residues. The V end was cut by 0 bases, the J end by 10 bases, with 13 bases between. Germline V gene data show CDR1 as LGHNA and CDR2 as YNFKEQ.

The V call is TRBV7-7, the J call TRBJ2-5; tentative D call: TRBD2 (7 bases). Germline V gene sequence: CDR1 SSHAT, CDR2 FNYEAQ (reference sequence). The CDR3 is 14 residues long. Trimming stripped 1 base from V and 4 bases from J, with 10 bases between. This CDR3 is CASSLGRGAETQYF. The CDR3, as DNA: TGTGCCAGCAGCTTAGGTCGGGGGGCAGAGACCCAGTACTTC.